A single sample is the source of the 2 T cell receptor beta chains below, sequenced in a study of cytomegalovirus exposure and HLA in healthy donors. PCR used 60 Vbeta primers and 13 Jbeta primers. Repertoires were generated with immunoSEQ multiplex PCR, while TCRdb's copy carries only in-frame clones and drops some. The sample consists of more than 110,000 clones, around 85% of them appearing once. Sequences were obtained from PBMCs. Source of these receptors: a man in his forties in good health and CMV-seropositive.

The chain joins TRBV5-1 to TRBJ2-1; unclear D gene. The CDR3 contains 16 residues. Germline lookup yields CDR1 SGHRS and CDR2 YFSETQ. V lost 1 base and J lost 2, with 13 bases in between. This CDR3 reads CASSLTTPPTYNEQFF. The CDR3 region has the DNA TGCGCCAGCAGCTTGACGACACCACCAACCTACAATGAGCAGTTCTTC.

The chain has TRBV5-1 and TRBJ1-4; D unresolved. There are 17 residues in the CDR3. CDR1 is SGHRS and CDR2 is YFSETQ in the germline V gene. Trimming took off 0 bases at V and 2 bases at J, with 14 bases between the two ends. The CDR3 DNA is TGCGCCAGCAGCTTGGCCCTCACGGGGAGCACTAATGAAAAACTGTTTTTT. This encodes CASSLALTGSTNEKLFF.